The next 32 T cell receptor beta chains were all read from a single sample in a study of blood T cells in healthy people across ages. A sample-barcoded 5' primer and a J-beta primer mix were used in a second PCR of about 7 to 12 cycles. TCRdb fed the 5' RACE reads into MiXCR, producing one record per CDR3 protein. Of 1.4 million to 1.5 million distinct CDR3 sequences listed, 35% to 45% are singletons. Material: blood. Receptors originate from a woman aged 18-29 years in good health.

The CDR3 reads CASSEDPTGGFEAFF. The CDR3 DNA sequence: TGTGCCAGCAGTGAAGACCCTACAGGGGGCTTTGAAGCTTTCTTT. The chain links TRBV6-1 to TRBJ1-1, with TRBD1 matching 9 bases. The length of the CDR3 is 15 residues. Germline V gives CDR1 MNHNS, CDR2 SASEGT. V lost 1 base, J lost 7 bases, and 7 bases stayed unmatched.

The chain recombines TRBV18 with TRBJ1-2, with D possibly TRBD1 on 5 matching bases. Trimming pared 0 bases from V and 5 bases from J, leaving 13 bases between. The length of the CDR3 is 15 residues. Germline V lookup: CDR1 KGHSH, CDR2 LQKENI. CDR3 sequence reads: CASSPPGDLFYGYTF. DNA of the CDR3: TGTGCCAGCTCACCACCAGGGGATCTATTTTATGGCTACACCTTC.

This clonotype was observed a few times. This chain uses TRBV7-3 with TRBJ2-7; D remains unclear. The CDR3 runs 14 residues. The V gene lost 7 bases and the J gene lost 2 bases, with 15 bases spanning the gap. Germline lookup yields CDR1 SGHTA and CDR2 FQGTGA. In nucleotides, the CDR3 is TGTGCCAGCATCCCATGGCGATTCGCCTACGAGCAGTACTTC. This codes for CASIPWRFAYEQYF.

The table lists this clonotype with a few counts. The rearrangement links TRBV7-2 to TRBJ2-7; D tentatively reads TRBD1 or TRBD2 (5 bases each). Germline-derived CDR1 and CDR2 are SGHTA and FQGNSA. Trimming cost V 4 bases and J 2 bases, with 12 bases left between them. The CDR3 has 14 amino acids. CDR3 amino acids: CASSSTTGAYEQYF. The CDR3 region has the DNA TGTGCCAGCAGCTCGACTACAGGTGCCTACGAGCAGTACTTC.

The chain links TRBV9 to TRBJ2-7; 9 bases fit TRBD1. Trimming at V came to 9 bases and at J to 3 bases, leaving 10 bases not matched to a gene. The length of the CDR3 is 14 residues. Germline V gene lookup returns CDR1 SGDLS and CDR2 YYNGEE. CDR3 nucleotide sequence: TGTGCCATCCTGCGGACAGGGGCAGGCTACGAGCAGTACTTC. Its protein product is CAILRTGAGYEQYF. Full variable domain (outside the CDR3, taken from reference TRBV9 and TRBJ2-7): DSGVTQTPKHLITATGQRVTLRCSPRSGDLSVYWYQQSLDQGLQFLIQYYNGEERAKGNILERFSAQQFPDLHSELNLSSLELGDSALYFCAILRTGAGYEQYFGPGTRLTVT.

CDR3 sequence reads: CATSRGGGLAGGNEQFF. Here the CDR3 DNA reads TGTGCCACCAGCAGAGGTGGGGGACTAGCGGGGGGTAATGAGCAGTTCTTC. The chain joins TRBV15 to TRBJ2-1; the match to TRBD2 covers 15 bases. The CDR3 length is 17 residues. The V segment lost 1 base and the J segment 7 bases; nucleotides outside the gene matches: 5. CDR1 is LNHNV and CDR2 is YYDKDF in the germline V gene (reference sequence).

This clonotype has a handful of counts. This chain uses TRBV4-1 with TRBJ2-1; 9 positions agree with TRBD2. The V segment lost 3 bases and the J segment 4 bases; nucleotides outside the gene matches: 4. Per the germline V gene, CDR1 is MGHRA and CDR2 is YSYEKL. The CDR3 is made up of 15 amino acids. The CDR3, as DNA: TGCGCCAGCAGCCATAAGCTAGCGGGGTACAATGAGCAGTTCTTC. It yields the protein CASSHKLAGYNEQFF.

The gene calls are TRBV10-3 and TRBJ1-1; tentative D call: TRBD1 (5 bases). The CDR3 extends over 15 amino acids. Deletions cut 0 bases from V and 1 base from J, with 9 bases between. Germline V lookup: CDR1 ENHRY, CDR2 SYGVKD. The chain's CDR3 is CAISESGRPNTEAFF. For the CDR3, the DNA is TGTGCCATCAGTGAGTCGGGACGGCCGAACACTGAAGCTTTCTTT.

This clonotype was counted between two and nine times. A read error may explain this, as a much larger clone is one base away. This sequence joins TRBV5-1 and TRBJ2-5, with D possibly matching TRBD1 (5 bases). The CDR3 sequence is 13 residues long. Per the germline V gene, CDR1 is SGHRS and CDR2 is YFSETQ. Trimming removed 3 bases at V and 11 bases at J, with 17 bases between. CDR3 amino acids: CASSWLREVEQYF. The CDR3 bases are TGCGCCAGCAGCTGGCTCAGGGAAGTTGAGCAGTACTTC.

V is TRBV10-2 and J is TRBJ2-1; 8 bases map to TRBD2. The V and J ends lost 10 bases and 7 bases, in that order; junction bases with no gene match: 18. The CDR3 is made up of 16 amino acids. Germline lookup yields CDR1 WSHSY and CDR2 SAAADI. Written as DNA, the CDR3 is TGCGCCACCACTCTCGTGAGCGGGAGTGCGGATAATGAGCAGTTCTTC. As protein: CATTLVSGSADNEQFF.

To note about this clonotype: A much larger clone differs by one base, so this may be a read error. The V gene is TRBV29-1, the J gene TRBJ1-1, with D unclear. CDR1 is SQVTM and CDR2 is ANQGSEA in the germline V gene. CDR3 length equals 12 residues. The V and J ends lost 4 bases and 9 bases respectively, with 15 bases between them. The CDR3 here is CSVVKGLAKAFF. Here the CDR3 DNA reads TGCAGCGTTGTAAAGGGTCTTGCTAAAGCTTTCTTT.

This chain links TRBV5-1 with TRBJ2-1; 7 bases map to TRBD2. J gave up 1 base and V 0 bases, and 13 bases lay outside the gene matches. The CDR3 is 19 amino acids. Germline CDR1 reads SGHRS; CDR2 reads YFSETQ. The CDR3 DNA sequence: TGCGCCAGCAGCTTGGCCGGGGGGAGCGGGATAAGTTCCTACAATGAGCAGTTCTTC. Its protein is CASSLAGGSGISSYNEQFF. The variable domain in full, with the rest retrieved from reference TRBV5-1 and TRBJ2-1, is KAGVTQTPRYLIKTRGQQVTLSCSPISGHRSVSWYQQTPGQGLQFLFEYFSETQRNKGNFPGRFSGRQFSNSRSEMNVSTLELGDSALYLCASSLAGGSGISSYNEQFFGPGTRLTVL.

The chain couples TRBV5-1 to TRBJ2-7, with a weak D call TRBD1 (5 bases). This CDR3 has 15 residues. V lost 6 bases, J lost 0 bases, and 16 bases lay in between. Germline V gene sequence: CDR1 SGHRS, CDR2 YFSETQ. CDR3 sequence: CASTPGYLSSYEQYF. In DNA form, the CDR3 reads TGCGCCAGCACGCCAGGGTACCTGAGCTCCTACGAGCAGTACTTC. Full variable domain (remainder filled in from reference TRBV5-1 and TRBJ2-7): KAGVTQTPRYLIKTRGQQVTLSCSPISGHRSVSWYQQTPGQGLQFLFEYFSETQRNKGNFPGRFSGRQFSNSRSEMNVSTLELGDSALYLCASTPGYLSSYEQYFGPGTRLTVT.

The chain joins TRBV20-1 to TRBJ2-5; TRBD2 matches at 7 bases. The J segment lost 4 bases and the V segment lost 3 bases, leaving 11 bases of the junction unmatched. This CDR3 comprises 15 residues. In germline, CDR1 is DFQATT, CDR2 SNEGSKA (reference sequence). For the CDR3, the DNA is TGCAGTGCTAGGGGGATAGGCGGGAGCGGAGAGACCCAGTACTTC. This translates into CSARGIGGSGETQYF.

The chain links TRBV5-1 to TRBJ2-7; no reliable D call. The length of the CDR3 is 14 residues. The V and J ends lost 0 bases and 3 bases respectively, with 10 bases between them. Germline lookup yields CDR1 SGHRS and CDR2 YFSETQ. In DNA, the CDR3 is TGCGCCAGCAGCTTGGTTGGCAGTTTCTACGAGCAGTACTTC. It encodes CASSLVGSFYEQYF.

The rearrangement joins TRBV20-1 to TRBJ2-3, with D perhaps matching TRBD2 (6 bases). V dropped 6 bases and J dropped 0 bases, with 16 bases sitting between them. CDR1 is DFQATT and CDR2 is SNEGSKA in the germline V gene (reference sequence). The CDR3 is 15 residues long. CDR3 sequence: CSASGTSTSTDTQYF. Written as DNA, the CDR3 is TGCAGTGCCAGTGGGACTTCCACTAGCACAGATACGCAGTATTTT.

The gene calls are TRBV28 and TRBJ2-1; 9 bases are a match to TRBD2. The germline V gene has CDR1 MDHEN and CDR2 SYDVKM. The CDR3 sequence is 18 residues long. J was trimmed by 1 base and V by 3 bases; bases with no gene match: 10. CDR3 protein: CASSFERGAISSYNEQFF. The CDR3 DNA reads TGTGCCAGCAGTTTCGAGCGGGGGGCGATATCTTCCTACAATGAGCAGTTCTTC.

This chain links TRBV12-3 or TRBV12-4 with TRBJ1-2; D is perhaps TRBD1 (5 bases). The V gene lost 0 bases and the J gene lost 5 bases, with 13 bases spanning the gap. CDR3 length equals 15 residues. CDR3 sequence (DNA): TGTGCCAGCAGTTTAGCGGGTAGGGGCAAGTATGGCTACACCTTC. It codes for CASSLAGRGKYGYTF.

Details on this clonotype: Mismatch with germline at one junction end may stem from a read error. The chain couples TRBV12-3 or TRBV12-4 to TRBJ1-2; the D is unclear. The CDR3 extends over 14 amino acids. The CDR3 loop reads CAGSPSVRIYGYTF. The CDR3 DNA reads TGTGCCGGCAGTCCCTCGGTCAGGATCTATGGCTACACCTTC.

This clonotype was seen only a few times. The chain couples TRBV7-2 to TRBJ1-2, with unresolved D. The germline V and J ends were trimmed by 1 base and 1 base, with 7 bases remaining between them. This CDR3 comprises 14 residues. CDR1 and CDR2 (germline): SGHTA, FQGNSA. The CDR3 protein is CASSLVGINYGYTF. The DNA of the CDR3 is TGTGCCAGCAGCTTAGTTGGCATTAACTATGGCTACACCTTC.

This clonotype showed up many times. The CDR3 DNA reads as TGTGCCAGCAGCCTGACAGATGGCTACACCTTC. Encoded protein: CASSLTDGYTF. The V and J genes are TRBV7-9 and TRBJ1-2; tentative D call: TRBD1 (5 bases). The CDR3 runs to 11 residues. Germline V CDR1 and CDR2: SEHNR, FQNEAQ (reference sequence). V shed 5 bases and J shed 6 bases, with 7 bases lying between them.

This clonotype turned up a few times. The rearrangement uses TRBV27 and TRBJ2-7; the D gene could be TRBD1 or TRBD2 (6 bases each). The CDR3 extends over 15 amino acids. The ends were cut back, 2 bases at V and 5 bases at J, with 16 bases in the middle. Germline CDR1 reads MNHEY; CDR2 reads SMNVEV (reference sequence). The CDR3 reads CASSLIGGRVHEQYF. The CDR3 DNA follows: TGTGCCAGCAGTTTAATCGGGGGCAGGGTGCACGAGCAGTACTTC.

The rearrangement joins TRBV12-3 or TRBV12-4 to TRBJ2-5, with D possibly being TRBD1 (5 bases). The closer fit of TRBJ2-7 to the DNA end suggests the J call may be wrong. The CDR3 loop spans 14 amino acids. The CDR3 DNA reads as TGTGCCAGCAGTTCAACAGGTGGTTCCCACGAGCAGTACTTC. Its protein is CASSSTGGSHEQYF.

The rearrangement links TRBV3-1 to TRBJ1-4; 9 bases match TRBD1. Germline CDR1 LGHDT, CDR2 YNNKEL (reference sequence). V lost 7 bases to trimming and J lost 3 bases; unmatched junction nucleotides: 6. CDR3 length: 15 amino acids. The CDR3, as DNA: TGTGCCAGCACCCCCTGGACAGGGGCTAATGAAAAACTGTTTTTT. This encodes CASTPWTGANEKLFF.

This clonotype has a handful of counts. The chain carries TRBV20-1 and TRBJ1-5; 10 positions agree with TRBD1. Germline-derived CDR1 and CDR2 are DFQATT and SNEGSKA (reference sequence). The CDR3 length is 16 residues. Losses at the gene ends were 3 bases for V and 3 bases for J; bases not matched to a gene: 8. The CDR3 loop is CSASGTGVGANQPQHF. The CDR3 nucleotides are TGCAGTGCTAGCGGGACAGGGGTGGGGGCCAATCAGCCCCAGCATTTT.

The chain uses TRBV20-1 and TRBJ2-7; 13 positions agree with TRBD2. Germline V gives CDR1 DFQATT, CDR2 SNEGSKA (reference sequence). The CDR3 consists of 15 residues. J lost 6 bases, V lost 0 bases, and 5 bases had no gene match. In DNA form, the CDR3 reads TGCAGTGCTAGAGAGCGACTAGCGGGGGGTCTCGAGCAGTACTTC. Amino acids: CSARERLAGGLEQYF.

As DNA, the CDR3 is TGCGCCAGCAGCCGAGAGGCGGAGGGGGGGTTTCGGGGCTACACCTTC. It yields the protein CASSREAEGGFRGYTF. The chain is built from TRBV4-1 and TRBJ1-2; a weak D match, TRBD1 (6 bases). Trimming shortened V by 4 bases and J by 8 bases, and 23 bases separated the two germline ends. This CDR3 has 16 amino acids. Germline-derived CDR1 and CDR2 are MGHRA and YSYEKL.

Worth noting for this clonotype: The junction shows a germline mismatch at one end, possibly a read error. CDR3 in amino acids: CASSQDPGEALAVNEQYF. CDR3 bases: TGTGCCAGTAGCCAAGATCCTGGAGAGGCACTAGCGGTAAATGAGCAGTACTTC. The chain joins TRBV4-2 to TRBJ2-5, with TRBD2 identical over 8 bases. CDR1 LGHNA and CDR2 YNFKEQ come from the germline V gene. This CDR3 contains 18 residues.

The chain recombines TRBV5-1 with TRBJ2-7; 10 bases fit TRBD2. The length of the CDR3 is 14 residues. The trim removed 0 bases at V and 7 bases at J, leaving 4 bases unmatched. Looked up from germline, CDR1 is SGHRS and CDR2 is YFSETQ. The CDR3 sequence is CASSLGTSGNEQYF. CDR3 nucleotides: TGCGCCAGCAGCTTGGGGACTAGCGGCAATGAGCAGTACTTC.

This clonotype turned up a few times. The chain is built from TRBV5-1 and TRBJ2-3; D unclear. Trimming left V 2 bases short and J 6 bases short, with 13 bases between. CDR1 is SGHRS and CDR2 is YFSETQ in the germline V gene. The CDR3 is 14 residues long. This CDR3 is CASSFKGRPDTQYF. For the CDR3, the DNA is TGCGCCAGCAGCTTTAAGGGTCGGCCCGATACGCAGTATTTT.

The chain has TRBV9 and TRBJ2-5; the D is unclear. The J call may be faulty, since TRBJ2-7 better matches the DNA end. Looked up from germline, CDR1 is SGDLS and CDR2 is YYNGEE. CDR3 length: 15 residues. CDR3 nucleotides: TGTGCCAGCAGCGTATCCTCAACTTTAGCCTACGAGCAGTACTTC. Translation gives CASSVSSTLAYEQYF.

This chain links TRBV11-2 with TRBJ2-5; perhaps TRBD2 as D (5 bases). Germline CDR1 is SGHAT and CDR2 is FQNNGV. V lost 2 bases to trimming and J lost 11 bases, with 15 bases between them. The CDR3 is 13 residues long. The CDR3 is CASSLRTPDEQYF. The CDR3 DNA sequence: TGTGCCAGCAGCTTAAGGACTCCCGATGAGCAGTACTTC.